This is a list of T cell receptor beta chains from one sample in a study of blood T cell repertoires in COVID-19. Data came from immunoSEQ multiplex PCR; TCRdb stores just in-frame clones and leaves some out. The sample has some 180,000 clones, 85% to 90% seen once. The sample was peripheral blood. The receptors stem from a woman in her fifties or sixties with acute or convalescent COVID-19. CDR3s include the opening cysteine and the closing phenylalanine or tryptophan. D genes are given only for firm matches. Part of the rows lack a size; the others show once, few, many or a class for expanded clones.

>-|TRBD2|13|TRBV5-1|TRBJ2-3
CASNAGGGDTQYF
TGCGCCAGCAATGCGGGAGGTGGAGATACGCAGTATTTT
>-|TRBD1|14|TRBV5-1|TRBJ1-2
CASSPGQGDYGYTF
TGCGCCAGCAGCCCAGGACAGGGTGACTATGGCTACACCTTC
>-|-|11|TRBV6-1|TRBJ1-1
CASSEFAEAFF
TGTGCCAGCAGTGAATTCGCTGAAGCTTTCTTT
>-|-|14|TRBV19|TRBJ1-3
CASSTGRGGNTIYF
TGTGCCAGTAGTACCGGCAGGGGTGGAAACACCATATATTTT
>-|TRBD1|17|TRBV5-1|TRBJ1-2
CASSSVGQAPGKYGYTF
TGCGCCAGCAGCTCGGTGGGACAGGCCCCGGGGAAGTATGGCTACACCTTC
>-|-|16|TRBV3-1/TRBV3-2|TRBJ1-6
CASSRVPGISDSPLHF
TGTGCCAGCAGTAGGGTTCCGGGGATCAGTGACTCACCCCTCCACTTT
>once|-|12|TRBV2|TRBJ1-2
CASSEGLARYTF
TGTGCCAGCAGTGAAGGACTCGCCCGCTACACCTTC
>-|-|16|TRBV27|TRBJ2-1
CASSLRVGSSYNEQFF
TGTGCCAGCAGTTTACGTGTCGGGAGCTCCTACAATGAGCAGTTCTTC
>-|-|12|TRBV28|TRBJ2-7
CASSLSGYEQYF
TGTGCCAGCAGTTTATCCGGCTACGAGCAGTACTTC
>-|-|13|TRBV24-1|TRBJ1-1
CATSDVQNTEAFF
TGTGCCACCAGTGACGTACAGAACACTGAAGCTTTCTTT
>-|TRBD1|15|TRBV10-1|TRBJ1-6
CASSEWTGENSPLHF
TGCGCCAGCAGTGAGTGGACAGGGGAAAATTCACCCCTCCACTTT
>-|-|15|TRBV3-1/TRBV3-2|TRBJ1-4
CASSERGGKEEKLFF
TGTGCCAGCAGCGAACGGGGAGGTAAAGAGGAAAAACTGTTTTTT
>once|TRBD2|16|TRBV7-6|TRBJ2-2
CASSFVAGGITGELFF
TGTGCCAGCAGCTTCGTCGCGGGAGGGATCACCGGGGAGCTGTTTTTT
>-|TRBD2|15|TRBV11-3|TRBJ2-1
CASSFSGGSYNEQFF
TGTGCCAGCAGCTTTAGCGGGGGGTCCTACAATGAGCAGTTCTTC